The 11 T cell receptor beta chains in this list originate from one sample, sequenced in a study of shared clonotypes between healthy human individuals. Clones were read by immunoSEQ multiplex PCR, and TCRdb kept only the in-frame ones, dropping some. The sample contains about 490,000 clones, 60% to 85% of which appear only once. Sequenced: PBMCs. These receptor sequences come from a woman in her thirties or forties in good health. Some clones in this sample may be carry-over from other donors' samples.

CDR3 region: CASRRDQGAYEQYF. The DNA of the CDR3 is TGTGCCAGCAGGCGTGATCAAGGTGCCTACGAGCAGTACTTC. The chain combines TRBV6-6 with TRBJ2-7; D gene ambiguous. The CDR3 runs to 14 residues. Germline loops: CDR1 MNHNY, CDR2 SVGAGI (reference sequence). With 6 bases removed from V and 2 bases from J, the gap between germline ends came to 14 bases.

The rearrangement links TRBV7-6 to TRBJ2-5; no clear D. The CDR3 runs 11 residues. V lost 5 bases, J lost 4 bases, and 5 bases lay in between. Germline values: CDR1 SGHVS, CDR2 FNYEAQ. The CDR3 nucleotides are TGTGCCAGCAGCACGGGAGAGACCCAGTACTTC. Residues: CASSTGETQYF.

The chain is built from TRBV27 and TRBJ1-5, with TRBD1 matching 9 bases. The germline V gene has CDR1 MNHEY and CDR2 SMNVEV (reference sequence). There are 16 residues in the CDR3. V shed 1 base and J 3 bases; nucleotides not matched to a gene: 4. CDR3 in DNA: TGTGCCAGCAGTTTATTCGGGACAGGGCTCAATCAGCCCCAGCATTTT. Protein product: CASSLFGTGLNQPQHF.

The chain has TRBV2 and TRBJ1-5; D is possibly TRBD1 (6 bases). This CDR3 spans 15 amino acids. Germline-derived CDR1 and CDR2 are SNHLY and FYNNEI. Trimming cost V 5 bases and J 4 bases, with 15 bases left between them. The CDR3 sequence is CASSPFGQQNQPQHF. Here the CDR3 DNA reads TGTGCCAGCAGTCCGTTCGGACAGCAGAATCAGCCCCAGCATTTT.

The rearrangement joins TRBV5-4 to TRBJ2-4, with no clear D. V lost 4 bases, J lost 0 bases, and 8 bases lay in between. CDR1 is SGHNT, CDR2 YYREEE, per germline (reference sequence). The CDR3 contains 14 residues. The CDR3 coding sequence is TGTGCCAGCAGCACTCCAGGAGCCAAAAACATTCAGTACTTC. It specifies CASSTPGAKNIQYF.

This chain uses TRBV5-6 with TRBJ1-2; weak D call: TRBD1 (5 bases). Deletions cut 2 bases from V and 4 bases from J, with 9 bases between. The germline V gene encodes CDR1 SGHDT and CDR2 YYEEEE. The CDR3 contains 13 residues. This chain's CDR3 is CASSFPGFYGYTF. CDR3 bases: TGTGCCAGCAGCTTTCCAGGGTTCTATGGCTACACCTTC. Full variable domain (missing parts from reference TRBV5-6 and TRBJ1-2): DAGVTQSPTHLIKTRGQQVTLRCSPKSGHDTVSWYQQALGQGPQFIFQYYEEEERQRGNFPDRFSGHQFPNYSSELNVNALLLGDSALYLCASSFPGFYGYTFGSGTRLTVV.

J is TRBJ2-3 and V is TRBV7-9, with 7 positions matching TRBD1. This CDR3 contains 14 residues. Trimming at V came to 4 bases and at J to 2 bases, leaving 3 bases not matched to a gene. CDR1 and CDR2 (germline): SEHNR, FQNEAQ (reference sequence). The CDR3 reads CASSWDSPTDTQYF. The CDR3 DNA follows: TGTGCCAGCAGCTGGGACAGCCCCACAGATACGCAGTATTTT. The entire variable domain, with the rest obtained from reference TRBV7-9 and TRBJ2-3, is as follows: DTGVSQNPRHKITKRGQNVTFRCDPISEHNRLYWYRQTLGQGPEFLTYFQNEAQLEKSRLLSDRFSAERPKGSFSTLEIQRTEQGDSAMYLCASSWDSPTDTQYFGPGTRLTVL.

The V call is TRBV29-1, the J call TRBJ1-4; a weak D match, TRBD1 (5 bases). Trimming shortened V by 6 bases and J by 8 bases, and 16 bases separated the two germline ends. This CDR3 spans 13 amino acids. Per the germline V gene, CDR1 is SQVTM and CDR2 is ANQGSEA. The CDR3 DNA sequence: TGCAGCGTCCGGGACTTCGCCGACGAAAAACTGTTTTTT. This translates into CSVRDFADEKLFF.

The chain couples TRBV27 to TRBJ1-4, with D uncertain. This CDR3 has 14 residues. Between the trimmed V and J ends, which lost 0 bases and 4 bases, there was a span of 6 bases. Per the germline V gene, CDR1 is MNHEY and CDR2 is SMNVEV (reference sequence). CDR3 region: CASSLSVNNEKLFF. CDR3 in DNA: TGTGCCAGCAGTTTATCCGTGAATAATGAAAAACTGTTTTTT.

This clone was found a few times. This sequence joins TRBV28 and TRBJ1-2; D gene uncertain. V dropped 3 bases and J dropped 1 base, with 6 bases sitting between them. The CDR3 sequence is 13 residues long. Germline-derived CDR1 and CDR2 are MDHEN and SYDVKM. The CDR3 spells CASSLEFNYGYTF. The CDR3 bases are TGTGCCAGCAGTTTGGAGTTTAACTATGGCTACACCTTC.

The chain employs TRBV5-6 and TRBJ1-2; D gene uncertain. The CDR3 consists of 13 residues. V was shortened by 1 base and J by 4 bases, with 8 bases between the two germline ends. The germline V gene encodes CDR1 SGHDT and CDR2 YYEEEE. CDR3 nucleotide sequence: TGTGCCAGCAGCTTGAGCACCCTCTATGGCTACACCTTC. It encodes CASSLSTLYGYTF.